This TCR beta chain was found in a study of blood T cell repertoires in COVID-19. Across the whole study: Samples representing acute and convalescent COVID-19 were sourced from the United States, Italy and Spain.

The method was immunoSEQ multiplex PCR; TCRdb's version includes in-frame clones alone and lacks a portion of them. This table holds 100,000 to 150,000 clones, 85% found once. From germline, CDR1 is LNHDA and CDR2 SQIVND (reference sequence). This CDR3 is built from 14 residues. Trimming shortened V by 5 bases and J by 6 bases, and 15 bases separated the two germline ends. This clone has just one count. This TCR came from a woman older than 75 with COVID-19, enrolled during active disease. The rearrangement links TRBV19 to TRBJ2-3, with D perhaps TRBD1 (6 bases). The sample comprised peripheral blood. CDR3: CASSLAGVADTQYF. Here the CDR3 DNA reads TGTGCCAGTAGTTTAGCAGGGGTCGCGGATACGCAGTATTTT.